The present T cell receptor beta chain was sequenced within a study of blood T cell repertoires in COVID-19 (TCRdb year 2020). Looking at the study overall: Collaborator samples came from the United States, Italy and Spain and covered acute and convalescent phases of COVID-19. The material from the prospective study consisted of cDNA or gDNA derived from T cells, B-cell-depleted T cells, or PBMCs. Subjects who had been exposed to COVID-19, were actively infected with it, or had recovered from it provided the deeply sampled blood TCRbeta repertoires that made up the dataset. The repertoires were released in a freely available public database intended as a resource for research on the immune response to SARS-CoV-2. The samples were drawn from the first 160 participants of the ongoing ImmuneRACE study and from some 1,300 subjects provided by 6 global collaborators. Sample metadata almost always included a de-identified subject ID, COVID-19 status, age in years and sex. HLA class I and class II types, where available, came from metadata supplied by the sample provider rather than from assay-based typing. Results the study describes overall, beyond this receptor: How much clinical and demographic metadata was included differed by source and by participant, and the metadata was provided uncurated.

About this clone: Its antigen is currently not known. No per-base quality is available; no much larger clone lies one base away.

TCRbeta CDR3 regions were amplified from genomic DNA using the immunoSEQ Assay, a bias-controlled multiplex PCR. The original methods were these. The number of nucleated cells in each sample was estimated from the amplification of reference gene primers within the assay. To quantify the absolute abundance of each unique TCRbeta CDR3 rearrangement, sequence reads were collapsed and filtered. For each sample, productive Simpson clonality was calculated as the square root of Simpson's diversity index over productive rearrangements. TCRdb took this table from immuneACCESS and kept in-frame rearrangements with V and J called. Such tables lack part of the clones; where checked against another copy, unresolved V genes explain under half of the gap, and the rest is unexplained. D and trimming come from the DNA, and the V and J calls and clone size come from that table. The sample table holds some 190,000 clones, of which around 89% were seen once. Of the sample, about 4.4% falls within the top ten clones.

Trimming removed 4 bases from V and 6 bases from J, leaving 16 bases between the germline ends. The CDR3 starts with the cysteine, ends with the phenylalanine, and has 13 residues. CDR3 DNA only is kept here, 39 bases in frame from base 1. As encoded in the germline V gene, CDR1 is SQVTM while CDR2 is ANQGSEA. Collaborating institutions collected whole blood in K2EDTA tubes following their own protocols. Collaborator samples were shipped for TCRbeta analysis as frozen whole blood, isolated PBMCs, or DNA extracted from either sample type. This receptor was identified in a human donor in a cohort sampled during active COVID-19. This receptor chain uses TRBV29-1 and TRBJ2-7; tentative D gene TRBD2, with 5 bases matching. The specimen was peripheral blood. The CDR3 region has the sequence CSVGESILLEQYF. The DNA sequence is given as TGCAGCGTTGGGGAGTCCATACTCCTCGAGCAGTACTTC.